This TCR beta chain was documented in a study of control samples from healthy donors and cancer patients. Sequenced by immunoSEQ multiplex PCR; TCRdb stores in-frame clones only, minus some. The table lists around 100,000 clones, about 92% of them singletons, with 2% to 2.5% in the top ten. Germline V gene data show CDR1 as SGHRS and CDR2 as YFSETQ. V trimming: 4 bases; J trimming: 6 bases; junction bases outside the gene matches: 6. This CDR3 contains 13 residues. The sample holds a few counts of this clone. This receptor was identified in a woman aged 18-29 years in good health. Input material: blood. The rearrangement uses TRBV5-1 and TRBJ1-2, with 7 bases lining up with TRBD1. CDR3 region: CASSQTGSHGYTF. In DNA form, the CDR3 reads TGCGCCAGCAGCCAGACAGGGTCGCATGGCTACACCTTC.